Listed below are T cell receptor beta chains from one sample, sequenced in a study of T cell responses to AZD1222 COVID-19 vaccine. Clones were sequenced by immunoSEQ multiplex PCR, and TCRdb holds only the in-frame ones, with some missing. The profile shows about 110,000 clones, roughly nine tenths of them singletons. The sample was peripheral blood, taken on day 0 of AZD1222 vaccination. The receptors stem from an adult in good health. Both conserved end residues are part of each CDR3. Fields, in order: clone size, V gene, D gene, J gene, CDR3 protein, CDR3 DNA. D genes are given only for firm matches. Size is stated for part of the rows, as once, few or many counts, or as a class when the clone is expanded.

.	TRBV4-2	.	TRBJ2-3	CASSPGTIPSTDTQYF	TGTGCCAGCAGTCCTGGGACGATCCCTAGCACAGATACGCAGTATTTT
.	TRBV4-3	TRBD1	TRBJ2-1	CASSPTPPGQGVNEQFF	TGCGCCAGCAGCCCCACGCCTCCGGGACAGGGAGTCAATGAGCAGTTCTTC
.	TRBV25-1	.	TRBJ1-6	CASSAGNYNSPLHF	TGTGCCAGCAGTGCCGGGAACTATAATTCACCCCTCCACTTT
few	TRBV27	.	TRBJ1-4	CASSTRGATNEKLFF	TGTGCCAGCAGTACCCGGGGAGCAACTAATGAAAAACTGTTTTTT
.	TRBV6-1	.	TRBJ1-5	CASSDGGVVGYSNQPQHF	TGTGCCAGCAGTGACGGCGGGGTTGTGGGGTATAGCAATCAGCCCCAGCATTTT
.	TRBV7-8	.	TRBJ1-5	CASSLGRGRAQPQHF	TGTGCCAGCAGCTTGGGCAGGGGTAGAGCTCAGCCCCAGCATTTT
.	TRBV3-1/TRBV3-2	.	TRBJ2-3	CVSSQDWSDTQYF	TGTGTCAGCAGCCAAGACTGGTCAGATACGCAGTATTTT
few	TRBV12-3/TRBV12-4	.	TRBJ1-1	CASSSGLEAFF	TGTGCCAGCAGTTCAGGGCTTGAAGCTTTCTTT
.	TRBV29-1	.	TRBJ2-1	CSVGEWGEQFF	TGCAGCGTTGGGGAATGGGGTGAGCAGTTCTTC
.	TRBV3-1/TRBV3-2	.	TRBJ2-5	CASSSDWVEGTQYF	TGTGCCAGCAGTTCGGACTGGGTGGAAGGGACCCAGTACTTC
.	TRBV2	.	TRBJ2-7	CASSDLTYEQYF	TGTGCCAGCAGCGACCTCACCTACGAGCAGTACTTC
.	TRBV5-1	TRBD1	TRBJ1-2	CASSEGTGVDYGYTF	TGCGCCAGCAGCGAGGGGACAGGGGTTGATTATGGCTACACCTTC
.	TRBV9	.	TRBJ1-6	CASSPGIFNSPLHF	TGTGCCAGCAGCCCAGGGATCTTCAATTCACCCCTCCACTTT
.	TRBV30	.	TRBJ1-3	CAWKRTRAGSSGNTIYF	TGTGCCTGGAAGCGGACTCGGGCAGGGAGCTCTGGAAACACCATATATTTT
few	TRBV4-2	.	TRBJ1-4	CASSQDHGEKLFF	TGTGCCAGCAGCCAAGATCATGGAGAAAAACTGTTTTTT
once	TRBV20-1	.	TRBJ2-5	CSASFRRQRGETQYF	TGCAGTGCTAGTTTTCGGCGTCAAAGGGGAGAGACCCAGTACTTC
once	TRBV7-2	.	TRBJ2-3	CASSLEGLHTQYF	TGTGCCAGCAGCTTAGAGGGACTTCATACGCAGTATTTT
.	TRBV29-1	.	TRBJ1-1	CSILGGRGGTEAFF	TGCAGCATTCTCGGGGGGCGAGGAGGCACTGAAGCTTTCTTT
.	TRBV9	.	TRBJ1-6	CASSDGRDYNSPLHF	TGTGCCAGCAGCGACGGACGAGATTATAATTCACCCCTCCACTTT
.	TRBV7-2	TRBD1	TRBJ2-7	CASSGPGQGYEQYF	TGTGCCAGCAGCGGCCCCGGACAGGGATACGAGCAGTACTTC
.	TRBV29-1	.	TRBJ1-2	CSASIGQGGYTF	TGCAGCGCCTCGATTGGGCAGGGTGGCTACACCTTC
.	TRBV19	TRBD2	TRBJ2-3	CASSMVSSSGLTDTQYF	TGTGCCAGTAGTATGGTATCGTCTAGCGGACTCACAGATACGCAGTATTTT
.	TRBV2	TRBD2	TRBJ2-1	CASSEARPSGNNEQFF	TGTGCCAGCAGTGAAGCGCGGCCTAGCGGAAACAATGAGCAGTTCTTC
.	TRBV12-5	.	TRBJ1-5	CASGPGENQPQHF	TGTGCTAGTGGGCCAGGGGAAAATCAGCCCCAGCATTTT
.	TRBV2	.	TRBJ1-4	CASKRVNEKLFF	TGTGCCAGCAAGAGGGTGAATGAAAAACTGTTTTTT
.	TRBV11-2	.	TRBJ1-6	CASSLSETRSPLHF	TGTGCCAGCAGCTTAAGCGAGACCAGGTCACCCCTCCACTTT
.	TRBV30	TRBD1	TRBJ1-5	CAWSVQGDQPQHF	TGTGCCTGGAGTGTACAGGGGGATCAGCCCCAGCATTTT
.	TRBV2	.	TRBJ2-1	CASNGLSNEQFF	TGTGCCAGCAATGGACTTTCCAATGAGCAGTTCTTC
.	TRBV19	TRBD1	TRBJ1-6	CASRWRPGQGTVVGTLNSPLHF	TGTGCCAGTAGATGGAGACCGGGACAGGGGACGGTGGTGGGAACTCTTAATTCACCCCTCCACTTT
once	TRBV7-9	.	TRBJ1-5	CASSLERDQPQHF	TGTGCCAGCAGCTTAGAGAGGGATCAGCCCCAGCATTTT
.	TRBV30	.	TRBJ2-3	CAWSVMNGNTDTQYF	TGTGCCTGGAGTGTAATGAACGGGAATACAGATACGCAGTATTTT
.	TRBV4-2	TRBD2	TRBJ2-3	CASSQDDPRGGFTDTQYF	TGTGCCAGCAGCCAAGATGACCCTCGCGGGGGTTTCACAGATACGCAGTATTTT
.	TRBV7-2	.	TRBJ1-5	CASSLGQGSQPQHF	TGTGCCAGCAGCTTAGGTCAAGGTAGTCAGCCCCAGCATTTT
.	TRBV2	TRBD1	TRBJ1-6	CASKRWTGDPLHF	TGTGCCAGCAAACGATGGACAGGGGACCCCCTCCACTTT
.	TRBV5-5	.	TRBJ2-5	CASSLEGLGETQYF	TGTGCCAGCAGCTTGGAGGGACTTGGAGAGACCCAGTACTTC
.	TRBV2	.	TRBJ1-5	CASRGIGNQPQHF	TGTGCCAGTAGAGGGATAGGCAATCAGCCCCAGCATTTT
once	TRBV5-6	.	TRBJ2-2	CASSLGQRAGELFF	TGTGCCAGCAGCTTGGGGCAGAGGGCCGGGGAGCTGTTTTTT
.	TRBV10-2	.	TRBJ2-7	CASSDLGRVGGLEQYF	TGCGCCAGCAGTGACCTCGGACGGGTTGGAGGGCTCGAGCAGTACTTC
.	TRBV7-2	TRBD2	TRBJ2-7	CASSLFGLASYEQYF	TGTGCCAGCAGCCTTTTCGGACTAGCCTCCTACGAGCAGTACTTC
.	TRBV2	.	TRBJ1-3	CASSVRGGAGNTIYF	TGTGCCAGCAGTGTTCGGGGGGGCGCTGGAAACACCATATATTTT
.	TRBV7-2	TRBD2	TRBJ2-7	CASSSREGGLYEQYF	TGTGCCAGCAGCTCCCGGGAGGGGGGCCTCTACGAGCAGTACTTC